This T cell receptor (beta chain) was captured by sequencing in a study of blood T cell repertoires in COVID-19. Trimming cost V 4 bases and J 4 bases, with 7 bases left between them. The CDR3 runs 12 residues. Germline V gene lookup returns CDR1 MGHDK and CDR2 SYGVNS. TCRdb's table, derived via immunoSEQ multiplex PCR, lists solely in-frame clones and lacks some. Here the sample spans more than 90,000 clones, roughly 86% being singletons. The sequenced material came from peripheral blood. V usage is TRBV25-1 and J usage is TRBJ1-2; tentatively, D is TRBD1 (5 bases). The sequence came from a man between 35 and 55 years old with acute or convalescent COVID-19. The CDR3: CASSATAYGYTF. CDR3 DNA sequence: TGTGCCAGCAGTGCGACAGCCTATGGCTACACCTTC.